This TCR beta chain was found in a study of identical twins. This clonotype was found a few times. This CDR3 has 15 amino acids. The germline V gene has CDR1 SGHRS and CDR2 YFSETQ. V was cut by 3 bases and J by 8 bases, with 17 bases left in between. One entry per CDR3 protein results from TCRdb running MiXCR on the 5' RACE reads. The repertoire has more than 350,000 distinct CDR3 sequences, approximately 10% of them found once; the top ten carry 8% to 10%. The rearrangement links TRBV5-1 to TRBJ2-2, with D tentatively TRBD1 or TRBD2 (5 bases each). The origin of this receptor is a woman in her forties or fifties in good health. The specimen sequenced was naive T cells sorted from blood. CDR3 in DNA: TGCGCCAGCAGCTATGTGGGATCGGGACCGGGGGAGCTGTTTTTT. Translating gives CASSYVGSGPGELFF. Full variable domain (missing parts from reference TRBV5-1 and TRBJ2-2): KAGVTQTPRYLIKTRGQQVTLSCSPISGHRSVSWYQQTPGQGLQFLFEYFSETQRNKGNFPGRFSGRQFSNSRSEMNVSTLELGDSALYLCASSYVGSGPGELFFGEGSRLTVL.